The T cell receptor (beta chain) under discussion was sequenced for a study of T cells in Graves' hyperthyroidism and ophthalmopathy. The V end was cut by 6 bases, the J end by 5 bases, with 19 bases between. This CDR3 is 15 amino acids long. CDR1 is MDHEN, CDR2 SYDVKM, per germline. TCR beta CDR3 regions were amplified from RNA. The TCR CDR3 first-round RT-PCR relied on the HTBI primer set. TCRdb reprocessed the multiplex PCR reads via MiXCR and lists one record per CDR3 protein. The sample has 300,000 to 450,000 distinct CDR3 sequences; roughly 25% are singletons. In this sample, this clonotype turned up many times. Together with thyroid ultrasound, orbital computed tomography, serum thyroxine and TRAb, clinical symptoms were used for diagnoses.

Source material: blood. The receptor comes from a man in his fifties or sixties with Graves' hyperthyroidism. V usage is TRBV28 and J usage is TRBJ2-5; D is perhaps TRBD1 (5 bases). CDR3 bases: TGTGCCAGCAGCACGTTAGCAGGGTTCGGTGAGACCCAGTACTTC. Residues: CASSTLAGFGETQYF.